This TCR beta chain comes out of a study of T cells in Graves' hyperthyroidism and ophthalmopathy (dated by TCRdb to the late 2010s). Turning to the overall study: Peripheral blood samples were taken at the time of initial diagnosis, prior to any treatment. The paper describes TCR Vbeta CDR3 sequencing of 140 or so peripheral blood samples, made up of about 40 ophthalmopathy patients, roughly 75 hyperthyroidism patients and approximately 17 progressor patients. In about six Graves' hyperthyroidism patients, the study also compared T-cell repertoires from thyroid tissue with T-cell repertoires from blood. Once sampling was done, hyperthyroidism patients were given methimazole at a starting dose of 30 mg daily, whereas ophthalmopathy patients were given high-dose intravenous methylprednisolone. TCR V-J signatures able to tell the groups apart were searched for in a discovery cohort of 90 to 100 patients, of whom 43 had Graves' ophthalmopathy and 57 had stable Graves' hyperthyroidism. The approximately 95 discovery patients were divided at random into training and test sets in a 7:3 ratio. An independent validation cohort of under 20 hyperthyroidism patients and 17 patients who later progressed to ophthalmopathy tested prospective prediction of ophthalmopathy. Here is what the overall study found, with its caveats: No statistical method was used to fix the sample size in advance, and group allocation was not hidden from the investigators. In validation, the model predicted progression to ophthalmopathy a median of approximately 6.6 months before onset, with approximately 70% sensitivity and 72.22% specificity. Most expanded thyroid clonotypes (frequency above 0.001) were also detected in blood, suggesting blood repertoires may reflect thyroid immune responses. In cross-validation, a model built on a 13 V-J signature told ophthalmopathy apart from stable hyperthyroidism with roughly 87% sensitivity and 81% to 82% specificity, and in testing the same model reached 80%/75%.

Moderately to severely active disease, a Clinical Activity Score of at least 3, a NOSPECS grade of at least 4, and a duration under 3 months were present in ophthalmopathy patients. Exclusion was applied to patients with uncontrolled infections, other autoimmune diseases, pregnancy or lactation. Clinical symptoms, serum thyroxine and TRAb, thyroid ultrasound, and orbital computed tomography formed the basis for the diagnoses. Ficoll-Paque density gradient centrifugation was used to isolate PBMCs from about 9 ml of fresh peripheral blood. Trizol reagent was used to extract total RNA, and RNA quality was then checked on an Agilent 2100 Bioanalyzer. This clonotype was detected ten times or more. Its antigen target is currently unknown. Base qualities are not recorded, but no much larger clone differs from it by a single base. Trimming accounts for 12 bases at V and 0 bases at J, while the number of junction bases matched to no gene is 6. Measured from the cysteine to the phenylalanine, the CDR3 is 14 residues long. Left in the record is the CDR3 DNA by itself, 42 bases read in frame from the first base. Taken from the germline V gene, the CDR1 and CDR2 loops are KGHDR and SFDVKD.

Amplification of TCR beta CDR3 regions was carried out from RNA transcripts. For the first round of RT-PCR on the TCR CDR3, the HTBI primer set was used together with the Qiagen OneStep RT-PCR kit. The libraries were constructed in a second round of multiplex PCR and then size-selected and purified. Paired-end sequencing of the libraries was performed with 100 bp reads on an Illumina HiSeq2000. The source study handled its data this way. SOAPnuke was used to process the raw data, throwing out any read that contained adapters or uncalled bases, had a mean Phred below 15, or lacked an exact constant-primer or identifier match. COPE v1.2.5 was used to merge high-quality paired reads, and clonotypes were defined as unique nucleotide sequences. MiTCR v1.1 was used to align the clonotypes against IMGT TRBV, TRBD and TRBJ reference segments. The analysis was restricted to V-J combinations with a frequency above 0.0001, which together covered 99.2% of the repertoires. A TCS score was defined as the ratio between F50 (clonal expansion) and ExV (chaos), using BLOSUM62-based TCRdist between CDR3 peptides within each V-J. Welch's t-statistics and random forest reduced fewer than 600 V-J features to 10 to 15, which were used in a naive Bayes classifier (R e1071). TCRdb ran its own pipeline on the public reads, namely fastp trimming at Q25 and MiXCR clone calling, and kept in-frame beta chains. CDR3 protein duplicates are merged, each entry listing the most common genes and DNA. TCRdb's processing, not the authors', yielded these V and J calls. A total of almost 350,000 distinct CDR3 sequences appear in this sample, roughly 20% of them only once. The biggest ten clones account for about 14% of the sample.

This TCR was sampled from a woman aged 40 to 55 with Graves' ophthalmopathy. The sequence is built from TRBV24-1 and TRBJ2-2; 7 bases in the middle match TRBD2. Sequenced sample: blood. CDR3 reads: CASAGGTNTGELFF. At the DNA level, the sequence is TGTGCCTCCGCCGGGGGGACGAACACCGGGGAGCTGTTTTTT.